Sequencing of this T cell receptor beta chain was carried out in a study of T cell responses to AZD1222 COVID-19 vaccine. This clone was counted only a few times. Its antigen is undetermined. Findings of the study overall: Across the whole spike, CD4 TCRs peaked at regions 160-218 and 743-854. Variant regions that are unmutated are reportedly the target of nearly half of spike-specific TCRs. Increased Spike-specific TCR breadth and depth were observed after two AZD1222 doses. In all cases, repertoires were sampled only after the peak T cell response.

The germline V gene has CDR1 MNHEY and CDR2 SMNVEV (reference sequence). The CDR3 contains 15 residues. With V trimmed by 10 bases and J by 3 bases, 13 bases remained unmatched. Clones were sequenced by immunoSEQ multiplex PCR, and TCRdb holds only the in-frame ones, with some missing. There are 100,000 to 150,000 clones in the sample; around 84% occur only once, and approximately 12% lies in the top ten. The chain is built from TRBV27 and TRBJ2-7; 9 bases match TRBD2. This sequence originates from an adult in good health. This specimen was peripheral blood, taken on day 0 of AZD1222 vaccination. This CDR3 reads CANPPTGLADYEQYF. The CDR3 DNA follows: TGTGCCAACCCACCTACGGGACTAGCCGACTACGAGCAGTACTTC.